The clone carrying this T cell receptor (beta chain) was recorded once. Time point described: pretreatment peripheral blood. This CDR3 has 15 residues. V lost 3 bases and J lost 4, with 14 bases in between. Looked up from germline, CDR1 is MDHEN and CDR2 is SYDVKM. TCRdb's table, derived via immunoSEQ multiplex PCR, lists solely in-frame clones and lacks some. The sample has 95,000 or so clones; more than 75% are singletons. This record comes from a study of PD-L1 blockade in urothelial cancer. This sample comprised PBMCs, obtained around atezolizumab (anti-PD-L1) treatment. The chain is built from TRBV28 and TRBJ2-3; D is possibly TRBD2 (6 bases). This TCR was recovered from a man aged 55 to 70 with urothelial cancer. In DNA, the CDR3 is TGTGCCAGCAGTTTGTCCGGGAGACGTTCAGATACGCAGTATTTT. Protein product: CASSLSGRRSDTQYF. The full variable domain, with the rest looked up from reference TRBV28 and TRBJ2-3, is DVKVTQSSRYLVKRTGEKVFLECVQDMDHENMFWYRQDPGLGLRLIYFSYDVKMKEKGDIPEGYSVSREKKERFSLILESASTNQTSMYLCASSLSGRRSDTQYFGPGTRLTVL.